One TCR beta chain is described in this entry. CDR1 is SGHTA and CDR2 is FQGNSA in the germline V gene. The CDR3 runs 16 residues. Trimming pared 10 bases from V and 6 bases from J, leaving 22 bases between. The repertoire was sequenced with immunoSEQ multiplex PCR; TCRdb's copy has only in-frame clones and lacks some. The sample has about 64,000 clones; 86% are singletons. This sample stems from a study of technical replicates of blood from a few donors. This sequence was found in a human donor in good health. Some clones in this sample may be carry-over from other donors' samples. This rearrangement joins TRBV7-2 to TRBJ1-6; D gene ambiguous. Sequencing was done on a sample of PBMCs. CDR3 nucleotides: TGTGCCACCACCTGGAAGGAGGGTCTGGGTAATTCACCCCTCCACTTT. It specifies CATTWKEGLGNSPLHF.